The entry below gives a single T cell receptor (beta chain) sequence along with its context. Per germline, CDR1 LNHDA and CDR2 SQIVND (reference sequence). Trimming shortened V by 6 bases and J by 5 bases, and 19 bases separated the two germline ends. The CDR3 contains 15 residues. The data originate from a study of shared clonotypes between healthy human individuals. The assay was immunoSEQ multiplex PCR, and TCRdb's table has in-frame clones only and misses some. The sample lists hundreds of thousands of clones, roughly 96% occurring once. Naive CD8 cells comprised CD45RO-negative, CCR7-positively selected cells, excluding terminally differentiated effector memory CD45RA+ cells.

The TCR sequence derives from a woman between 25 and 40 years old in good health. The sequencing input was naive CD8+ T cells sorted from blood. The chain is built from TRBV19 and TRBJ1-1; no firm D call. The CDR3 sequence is CASSPGWRAPTEAFF. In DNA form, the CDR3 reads TGTGCCAGTAGCCCCGGATGGAGAGCCCCGACTGAAGCTTTCTTT.